The entry below describes one TCR beta chain. Antigen unknown. At sampling all donors were nominally healthy, likely with unrecorded immune exposures. The source of the sample is a study of cytomegalovirus exposure and HLA in healthy donors. General study points: Sequencing likely produced, as an artifact, a cluster of highly shared sequence variants. It has been reported that TCR beta sequences accurately predicted the HLA-A and HLA-B alleles of most subjects. Further analysis, carried out later, found HLA-associated TCR beta chains more clonally expanded than equally common other chains.

Primers: 60 Vbeta forward and 13 Jbeta reverse. Only in-frame clones appear in the TCRdb table, and some are missing; sequencing was by immunoSEQ multiplex PCR. With fewer than 150,000 clones in the sample, the ten largest clones hold around 3.6%. The CDR3 is 15 amino acids. Germline CDR1 is MNHNY and CDR2 is SVGAGI (reference sequence). V shed 0 bases and J shed 2 bases, with 11 bases lying between them. J is TRBJ2-7 and V is TRBV6-6, with D perhaps TRBD1 (6 bases). Sample: PBMCs. The clonotype originates from a man aged 18-30 years in good health and CMV-seronegative. The CDR3 reads CASSYSKAGAYEQYF. Written as DNA, the CDR3 is TGTGCCAGCAGTTACTCGAAGGCAGGGGCCTACGAGCAGTACTTC.